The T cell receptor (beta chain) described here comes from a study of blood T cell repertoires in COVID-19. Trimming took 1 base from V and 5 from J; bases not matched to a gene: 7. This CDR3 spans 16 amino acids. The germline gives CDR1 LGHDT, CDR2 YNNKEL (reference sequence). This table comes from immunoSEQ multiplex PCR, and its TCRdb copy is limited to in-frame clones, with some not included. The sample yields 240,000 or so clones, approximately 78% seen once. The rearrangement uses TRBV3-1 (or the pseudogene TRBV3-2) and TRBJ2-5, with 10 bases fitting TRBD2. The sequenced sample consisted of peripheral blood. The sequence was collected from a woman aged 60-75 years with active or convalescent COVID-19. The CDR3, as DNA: TGTGCCAGCAGCCAAGTGGTAGCGGGGGGATGGGAGACCCAGTACTTC. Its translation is CASSQVVAGGWETQYF.